These T cell receptor beta chains were read from a single sample in a study of blood T cell repertoires in COVID-19. Only in-frame clones appear in the TCRdb table, and some are missing; sequencing was by immunoSEQ multiplex PCR. The sample holds approximately 200,000 clones, approximately 86% seen once. Sequenced material: PBMCs or T cells enriched from blood (not recorded which). All receptors come from a woman under 40 who had been exposed to COVID-19. CDR3s include the opening cysteine and the closing phenylalanine or tryptophan. Fields, in order: J gene, D gene, clone size, V gene, CDR3 DNA, CDR3 protein. A D gene is named only where the DNA matches it firmly. A clone size is listed for some rows: how often the clone was seen (once, few, many), or a class if it is expanded.

J: TRBJ2-1; D: TRBD1; size: once; V: TRBV3-1/TRBV3-2; DNA: TGTGCCAGCAGCCAAGGCACAGGGGGTGAGCAGTTCTTC; CDR3: CASSQGTGGEQFF
J: TRBJ1-2; D: .; size: .; V: TRBV9; DNA: TGTGCCAGCAGCTCCTGGCTTGGGGGGGCTTGGGACTATGGCTACACCTTC; CDR3: CASSSWLGGAWDYGYTF
J: TRBJ1-4; D: TRBD1; size: .; V: TRBV5-1; DNA: TGCGCCAGCAGCTGGGACAGGAGGACCAGGGGGATTGAAAAACTGTTTTTT; CDR3: CASSWDRRTRGIEKLFF
J: TRBJ2-7; D: .; size: few; V: TRBV6-6; DNA: TGTGCCAGCAGTCCCCAAGACAGTGGGAAGTACGAGCAGTACTTC; CDR3: CASSPQDSGKYEQYF
J: TRBJ2-1; D: .; size: .; V: TRBV7-8; DNA: TGTGCCAGCAGCCCGGAGGGGGGGCATGAGCAGTTCTTC; CDR3: CASSPEGGHEQFF
J: TRBJ1-5; D: .; size: .; V: TRBV3-1/TRBV3-2; DNA: TGTGCCAGCAGCCAATCCCAAGGAGGCAATCAGCCCCAGCATTTT; CDR3: CASSQSQGGNQPQHF
J: TRBJ1-2; D: TRBD1; size: .; V: TRBV11-3; DNA: TGTGCCAGCAGCCGACCGGACAGGGGAGGCGGCTACACCTTC; CDR3: CASSRPDRGGGYTF
J: TRBJ1-1; D: TRBD1; size: .; V: TRBV29-1; DNA: TGCAGCGTTGAACGACAGGGTGCGACTGAAGCTTTCTTT; CDR3: CSVERQGATEAFF
J: TRBJ1-2; D: .; size: .; V: TRBV30; DNA: TGTGCCTGGAGAATCGACTATGGCTACACCTTC; CDR3: CAWRIDYGYTF
J: TRBJ1-3; D: .; size: .; V: TRBV30; DNA: TGTGCCTGGGGGCTCCCGGGGGTATCTGGAAACACCATATATTTT; CDR3: CAWGLPGVSGNTIYF
J: TRBJ1-1; D: TRBD1; size: .; V: TRBV2; DNA: TGTGCCAGCATTACCAAAGGGACAGTCCGGGCGAATGAAGCTTTCTTT; CDR3: CASITKGTVRANEAFF
J: TRBJ2-1; D: .; size: .; V: TRBV3-1/TRBV3-2; DNA: TGTGCCAGCAGTCCGGGTCTAAGGGGAGGCAATGAGCAGTTCTTC; CDR3: CASSPGLRGGNEQFF
J: TRBJ2-7; D: TRBD1; size: .; V: TRBV6-5; DNA: TGTGCCAGCAGCTTCGGGACAGGGACCTACGAGCAGTACTTC; CDR3: CASSFGTGTYEQYF
J: TRBJ2-3; D: .; size: .; V: TRBV10-1; DNA: TGCGCCAGCAGTGACGGAGAAGTCCCAGATACGCAGTATTTT; CDR3: CASSDGEVPDTQYF
J: TRBJ1-2; D: TRBD1; size: .; V: TRBV6-5; DNA: TGTGCCAGCAGCGACGCCGCAGGGGGCGTCTATGGCTACACCTTC; CDR3: CASSDAAGGVYGYTF
J: TRBJ2-5; D: .; size: .; V: TRBV10-3; DNA: TGTGCCATCAGCCATAAACAGGGCCCGGAGACCCAGTACTTC; CDR3: CAISHKQGPETQYF
J: TRBJ2-5; D: .; size: .; V: TRBV6-5; DNA: TGTGCCAGCGGAAACAGAGACCAAGAGACCCAGTACTTC; CDR3: CASGNRDQETQYF
J: TRBJ1-6; D: TRBD1; size: .; V: TRBV18; DNA: TGTGCCAGCTCTGCAACAGGGGCCCATAATTCACCCCTCCACTTT; CDR3: CASSATGAHNSPLHF
J: TRBJ1-6; D: TRBD1; size: .; V: TRBV5-1; DNA: TGCGCCAGCAGCTTGGGGCGGACACAGGGGGCCTATAATTCACCCCTCCACTTT; CDR3: CASSLGRTQGAYNSPLHF
J: TRBJ1-4; D: TRBD1; size: .; V: TRBV5-6; DNA: TGTGCCAGCAGCTCGGGACAGCCCGGGGAAAAACTGTTTTTT; CDR3: CASSSGQPGEKLFF
J: TRBJ2-7; D: TRBD2; size: .; V: TRBV19; DNA: TGTGCCAGTAGTATGGGAGCGGGGGCTATATACGAGCAGTACTTC; CDR3: CASSMGAGAIYEQYF
J: TRBJ1-1; D: .; size: .; V: TRBV19; DNA: TGTGCCAGTATCCACTCGTCGGTTGGGCCTGAAGCTTTCTTT; CDR3: CASIHSSVGPEAFF
J: TRBJ2-3; D: TRBD2; size: .; V: TRBV4-1; DNA: TGCGCCAGCAGCCAAGGACTAGCGGGGGGGCAAGATACGCAGTATTTT; CDR3: CASSQGLAGGQDTQYF
J: TRBJ2-7; D: TRBD2; size: .; V: TRBV5-1; DNA: TGCGCCAGCAGCTGGCTAGCGGGGGTATACGAGCAGTACTTC; CDR3: CASSWLAGVYEQYF
J: TRBJ2-1; D: TRBD2; size: .; V: TRBV6-5; DNA: TGTGCCACCCGGGAGCCGGGGGGTGAGCAGTTCTTC; CDR3: CATREPGGEQFF
J: TRBJ1-1; D: .; size: .; V: TRBV19; DNA: TGTGCCAGTAGTATAGATCTCGGCCGTCGGGGAGCTATCGCTGAAGCTTTCTTT; CDR3: CASSIDLGRRGAIAEAFF